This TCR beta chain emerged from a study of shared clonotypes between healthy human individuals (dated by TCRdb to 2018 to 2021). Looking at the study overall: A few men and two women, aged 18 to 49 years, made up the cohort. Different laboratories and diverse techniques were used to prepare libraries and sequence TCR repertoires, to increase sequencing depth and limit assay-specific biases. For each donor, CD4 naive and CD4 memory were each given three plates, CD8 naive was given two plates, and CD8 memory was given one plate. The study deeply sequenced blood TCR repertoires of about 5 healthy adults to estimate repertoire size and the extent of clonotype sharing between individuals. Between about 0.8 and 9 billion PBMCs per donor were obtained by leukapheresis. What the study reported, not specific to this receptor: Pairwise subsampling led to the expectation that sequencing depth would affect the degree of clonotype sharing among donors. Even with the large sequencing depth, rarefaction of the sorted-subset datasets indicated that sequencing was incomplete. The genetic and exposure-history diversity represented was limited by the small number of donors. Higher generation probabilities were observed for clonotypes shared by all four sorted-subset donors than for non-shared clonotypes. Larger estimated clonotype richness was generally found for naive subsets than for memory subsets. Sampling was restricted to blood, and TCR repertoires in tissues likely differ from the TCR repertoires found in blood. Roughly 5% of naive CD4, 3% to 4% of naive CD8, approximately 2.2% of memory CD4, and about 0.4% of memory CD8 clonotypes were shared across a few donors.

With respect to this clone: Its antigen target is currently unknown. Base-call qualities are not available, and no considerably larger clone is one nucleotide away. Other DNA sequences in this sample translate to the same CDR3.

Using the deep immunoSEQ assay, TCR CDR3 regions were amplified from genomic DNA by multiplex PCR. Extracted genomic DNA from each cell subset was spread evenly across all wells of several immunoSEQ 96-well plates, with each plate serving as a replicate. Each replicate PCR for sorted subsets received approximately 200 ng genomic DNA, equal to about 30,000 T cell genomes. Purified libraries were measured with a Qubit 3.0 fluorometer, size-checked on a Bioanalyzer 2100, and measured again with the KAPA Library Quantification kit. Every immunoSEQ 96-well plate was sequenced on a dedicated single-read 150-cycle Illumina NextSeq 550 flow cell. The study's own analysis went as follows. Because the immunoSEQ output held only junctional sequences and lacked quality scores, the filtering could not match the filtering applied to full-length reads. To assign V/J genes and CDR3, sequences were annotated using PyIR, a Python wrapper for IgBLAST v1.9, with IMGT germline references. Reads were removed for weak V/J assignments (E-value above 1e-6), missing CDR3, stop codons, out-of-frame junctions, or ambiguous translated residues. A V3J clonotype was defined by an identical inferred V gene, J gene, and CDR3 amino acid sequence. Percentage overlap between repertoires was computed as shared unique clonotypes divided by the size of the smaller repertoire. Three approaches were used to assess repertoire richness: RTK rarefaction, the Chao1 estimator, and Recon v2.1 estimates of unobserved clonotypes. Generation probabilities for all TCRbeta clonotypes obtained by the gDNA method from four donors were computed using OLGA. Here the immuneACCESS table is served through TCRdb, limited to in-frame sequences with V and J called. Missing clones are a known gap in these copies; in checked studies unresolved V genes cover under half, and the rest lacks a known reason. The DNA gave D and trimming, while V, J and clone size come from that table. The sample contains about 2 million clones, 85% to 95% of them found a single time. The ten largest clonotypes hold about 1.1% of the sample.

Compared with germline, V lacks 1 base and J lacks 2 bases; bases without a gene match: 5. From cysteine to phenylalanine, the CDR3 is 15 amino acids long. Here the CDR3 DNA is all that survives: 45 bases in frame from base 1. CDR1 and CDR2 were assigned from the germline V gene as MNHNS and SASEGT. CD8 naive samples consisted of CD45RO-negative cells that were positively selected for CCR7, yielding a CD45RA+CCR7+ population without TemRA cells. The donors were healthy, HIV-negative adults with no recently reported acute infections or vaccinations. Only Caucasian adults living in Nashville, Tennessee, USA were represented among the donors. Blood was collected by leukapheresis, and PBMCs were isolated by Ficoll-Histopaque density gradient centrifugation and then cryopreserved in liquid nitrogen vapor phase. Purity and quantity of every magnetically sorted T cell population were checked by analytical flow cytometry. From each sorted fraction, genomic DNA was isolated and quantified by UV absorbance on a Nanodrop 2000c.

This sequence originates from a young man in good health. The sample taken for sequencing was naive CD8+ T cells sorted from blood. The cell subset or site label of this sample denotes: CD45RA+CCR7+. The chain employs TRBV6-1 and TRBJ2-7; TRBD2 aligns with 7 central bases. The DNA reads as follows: TGTGCCAGCAGTGAAGGTCCCGGGGGGACCTACGAGCAGTACTTC. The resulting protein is CASSEGPGGTYEQYF.